These T cell receptor beta chains were read from a single sample in a study of blood T cell repertoires in COVID-19. Clones were read by immunoSEQ multiplex PCR, and TCRdb kept only the in-frame ones, dropping some. Of approximately 280,000 clones in the sample, 82% are singletons; the top ten hold 4.5% to 6%. The material sequenced was PBMCs or T cells enriched from blood (not recorded which). The source is a man aged 35-49 years who had been exposed to COVID-19. The CDR3 runs from the conserved cysteine through the conserved F or W. D genes are given only for firm matches.

J gene | V gene | D gene | CDR3 protein
TRBJ2-7 | TRBV29-1 | - | CSVEDSYEQYF
TRBJ2-7 | TRBV29-1 | TRBD1 | CSVDSGTGREQYF
TRBJ1-3 | TRBV3-1/TRBV3-2 | - | CASSQVSSVFSGNTIYF
TRBJ1-2 | TRBV5-4 | - | CASSLGEYGYTF
TRBJ2-7 | TRBV4-1 | - | CASSQATRAYEQYF
TRBJ1-3 | TRBV2 | - | CASSDYFRTTPGGTIYF
TRBJ1-1 | TRBV24-1 | - | CATSLGAGAEAFF
TRBJ2-3 | TRBV24-1 | TRBD2 | CATSEPGLAGGTQYF
TRBJ1-2 | TRBV2 | - | CASKRQAYGYTF
TRBJ2-3 | TRBV5-1 | TRBD1 | CASSSLPDRVGTDTQYF
TRBJ1-1 | TRBV4-2 | - | CASSQEWKQLNTEAFF
TRBJ2-3 | TRBV7-8 | TRBD1 | CASSSGQGTDTQYF
TRBJ2-7 | TRBV27 | TRBD2 | CASSYKSGRTTYEQYF
TRBJ1-2 | TRBV7-8 | - | CASSLGGANSYGYTF
TRBJ2-1 | TRBV5-1 | TRBD2 | CASSLPSGSDEQFF
TRBJ2-7 | TRBV7-2 | - | CASSPEGYSYEQYF
TRBJ1-6 | TRBV5-5 | - | CASSLEYWGVNSPLHF
TRBJ1-5 | TRBV12-3/TRBV12-4 | - | CASSQDSNQPQHF
TRBJ1-2 | TRBV5-6 | - | CASSLQGQIYGYTF
TRBJ1-6 | TRBV19 | - | CASTTGQSNNSPLHF
TRBJ2-7 | TRBV5-1 | TRBD1 | CASSLATGTGTYEQYF
TRBJ1-1 | TRBV20-1 | - | CSAHRVTEAFF
TRBJ2-1 | TRBV20-1 | - | CSATTYNEQFF
TRBJ1-1 | TRBV5-4 | - | CASSFFQGNTEAFF
TRBJ2-3 | TRBV7-8 | - | CASSAFSGDTQYF
TRBJ2-7 | TRBV5-1 | - | CASSLGQYYEQYF
TRBJ1-1 | TRBV2 | - | CASTAGNLGEAFF
TRBJ2-1 | TRBV9 | - | CASSATSNANEQFF
TRBJ1-2 | TRBV18 | - | CASSPFGKGDNYGYTF
TRBJ2-6 | TRBV11-3 | - | CASSLDSGGGANVLTF
TRBJ2-1 | TRBV7-9 | - | CASKNKHNEQFF
TRBJ2-3 | TRBV12-3/TRBV12-4 | - | CASSLFSDTQYF
TRBJ2-5 | TRBV10-3 | - | CAIRDAASETQYF
TRBJ2-7 | TRBV6-5 | TRBD2 | CASTAGGRGEQYF
TRBJ1-4 | TRBV7-2 | - | CASSPGQFHNEKLFF
TRBJ2-7 | TRBV5-5 | - | CASSPLSLTYEQYF
TRBJ2-5 | TRBV5-4 | - | CASSILNRRFKGETQYF
TRBJ2-2 | TRBV9 | TRBD2 | CASSASGGPNTGELFF
TRBJ1-3 | TRBV21-1 | - | CASSLRTGQLNTIYF
TRBJ1-1 | TRBV6-6 | - | CASSPPPLRTAINTEAFF
TRBJ2-1 | TRBV11-3 | - | CASSLDPGTSSSRYNEQFF
TRBJ1-2 | TRBV2 | - | CASSETRGGGYTF
TRBJ2-4 | TRBV3-1/TRBV3-2 | - | CASSQGAHMDF
TRBJ2-7 | TRBV18 | - | CASSPDWSGYEQYF
TRBJ2-2 | TRBV11-2 | - | CASSSRTVSTGGGELFF
TRBJ2-3 | TRBV7-9 | TRBD2 | CASLFQRELDTQYF
TRBJ2-3 | TRBV10-1 | TRBD2 | CASSSSGRTDTQYF
TRBJ1-6 | TRBV7-2 | - | CASNPQANSPLHF
TRBJ1-6 | TRBV9 | - | CASSPSRLRGNNSPLHF
TRBJ2-1 | TRBV6-4 | TRBD2 | CASSDFPGLPYYNEQFF
TRBJ2-5 | TRBV28 | TRBD2 | CASSFAGVETQYF
TRBJ2-7 | TRBV29-1 | - | CSVKDTVRYEQYF
TRBJ2-7 | TRBV5-5 | TRBD1 | CASTIGTVLYEQYF